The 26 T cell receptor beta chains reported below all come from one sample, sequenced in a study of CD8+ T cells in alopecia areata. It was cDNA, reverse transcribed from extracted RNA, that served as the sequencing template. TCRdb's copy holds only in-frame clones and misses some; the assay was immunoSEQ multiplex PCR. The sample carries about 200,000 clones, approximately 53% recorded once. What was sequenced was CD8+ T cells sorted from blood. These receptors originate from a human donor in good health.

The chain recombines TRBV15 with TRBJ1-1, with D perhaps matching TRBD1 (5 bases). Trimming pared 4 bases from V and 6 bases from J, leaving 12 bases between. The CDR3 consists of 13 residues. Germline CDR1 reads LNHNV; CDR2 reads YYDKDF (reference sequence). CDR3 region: CATSIGGDAEAFF. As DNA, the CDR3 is TGTGCCACCAGCATTGGGGGGGACGCTGAAGCTTTCTTT. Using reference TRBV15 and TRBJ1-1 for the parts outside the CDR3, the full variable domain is DAMVIQNPRYQVTQFGKPVTLSCSQTLNHNVMYWYQQKSSQAPKLLFHYYDKDFNNEADTPDNFQSRRPNTSFCFLDIRSPGLGDTAMYLCATSIGGDAEAFFGQGTRLTVV.

The CDR3 coding sequence is TGTGCCAGCAGCCCGGGGGGGGAAACGCAGTATTTT. Translating it yields CASSPGGETQYF. The chain couples TRBV5-4 to TRBJ2-3; 8 bases map to TRBD2. CDR1 is SGHNT and CDR2 is YYREEE in the germline V gene (reference sequence). CDR3 size: 12 residues. V was clipped by 4 bases and J by 9 bases; unmatched bases: 4.

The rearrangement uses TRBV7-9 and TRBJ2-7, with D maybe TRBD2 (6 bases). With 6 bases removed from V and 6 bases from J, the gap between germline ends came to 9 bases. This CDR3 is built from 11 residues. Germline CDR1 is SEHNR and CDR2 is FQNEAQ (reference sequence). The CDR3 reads CASREGGEQYF. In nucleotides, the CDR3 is TGTGCCAGCAGAGAGGGAGGCGAGCAGTACTTC.

The CDR3 nucleotides read TGCAGCGTTGAAGGAGTTCTGGGGCAGGGTCTAGTGAAAGAGACCCAGTACTTC. Protein: CSVEGVLGQGLVKETQYF. V is TRBV29-1 and J is TRBJ2-5; maybe TRBD1 (5 bases). The CDR3 runs to 18 residues. V gave up 1 base and J gave up 3 bases, with 24 bases separating them. CDR1 and CDR2 from the germline V gene are SQVTM and ANQGSEA.

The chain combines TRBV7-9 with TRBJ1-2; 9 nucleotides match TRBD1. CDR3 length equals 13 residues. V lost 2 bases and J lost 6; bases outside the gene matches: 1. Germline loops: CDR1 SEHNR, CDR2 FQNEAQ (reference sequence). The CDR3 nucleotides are TGTGCCAGCAGCTTAACAGGGGGCGATGGCTACACCTTC. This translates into CASSLTGGDGYTF.

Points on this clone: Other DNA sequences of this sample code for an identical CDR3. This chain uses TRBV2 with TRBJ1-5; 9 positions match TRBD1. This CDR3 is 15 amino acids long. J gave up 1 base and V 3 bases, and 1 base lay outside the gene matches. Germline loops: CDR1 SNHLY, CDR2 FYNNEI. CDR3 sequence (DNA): TGTGCCAGCAGTGAGGGACAGGGAAGCAATCAGCCCCAGCATTTT. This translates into CASSEGQGSNQPQHF.

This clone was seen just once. CDR3 in amino acids: CASSQDRVAQYF. CDR3 nucleotide sequence: TGCGCCAGCAGCCAAGATAGAGTTGCCCAGTACTTC. The V call is TRBV4-1, the J call TRBJ2-5; no clear D gene. V lost 0 bases and J lost 9, with 8 bases in between. Per germline, CDR1 MGHRA and CDR2 YSYEKL. This CDR3 has 12 amino acids.

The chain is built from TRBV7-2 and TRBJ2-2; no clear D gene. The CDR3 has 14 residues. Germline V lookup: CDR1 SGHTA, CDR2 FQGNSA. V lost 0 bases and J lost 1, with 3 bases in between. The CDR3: CASSLAGNTGELFF. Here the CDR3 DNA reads TGTGCCAGCAGCTTAGCAGGGAACACCGGGGAGCTGTTTTTT.

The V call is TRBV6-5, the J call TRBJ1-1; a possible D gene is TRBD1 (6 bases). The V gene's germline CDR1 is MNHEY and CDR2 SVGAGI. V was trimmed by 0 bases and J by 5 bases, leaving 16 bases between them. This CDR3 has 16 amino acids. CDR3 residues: CASSYSGSGVKTEAFF. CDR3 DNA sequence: TGTGCCAGCAGTTACTCGGGATCAGGGGTAAAAACTGAAGCTTTCTTT.

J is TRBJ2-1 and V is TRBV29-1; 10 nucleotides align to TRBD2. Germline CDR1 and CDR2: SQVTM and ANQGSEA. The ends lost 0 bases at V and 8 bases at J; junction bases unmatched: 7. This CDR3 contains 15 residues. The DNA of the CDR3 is TGCAGCGTTGAAGATCCCGCTAGCGGGGGTTATGAGCAGTTCTTC. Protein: CSVEDPASGGYEQFF.

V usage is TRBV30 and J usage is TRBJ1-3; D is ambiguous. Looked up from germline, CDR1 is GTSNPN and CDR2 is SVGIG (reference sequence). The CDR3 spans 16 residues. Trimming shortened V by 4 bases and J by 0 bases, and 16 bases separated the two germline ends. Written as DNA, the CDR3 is TGTGCCTGGAATCCTCTTGGTGGTATCTCTGGAAACACCATATATTTT. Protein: CAWNPLGGISGNTIYF.

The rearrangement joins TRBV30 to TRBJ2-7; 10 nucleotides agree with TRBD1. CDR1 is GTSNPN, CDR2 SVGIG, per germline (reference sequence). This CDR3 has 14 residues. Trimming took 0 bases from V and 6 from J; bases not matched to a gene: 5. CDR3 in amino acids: CAWSVVRTGGEQYF. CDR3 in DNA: TGTGCCTGGAGTGTAGTCCGGACAGGGGGCGAGCAGTACTTC.

CDR3 sequence reads: CASSQDSRDRGHYSGANVLTF. CDR3 nucleotides: TGCGCCAGCAGCCAAGATAGCCGGGACAGGGGGCACTACTCTGGGGCCAACGTCCTGACTTTC. This chain links TRBV4-1 with TRBJ2-6, with TRBD1 matching over 12 bases. The V gene's germline CDR1 is MGHRA and CDR2 YSYEKL. The CDR3 has 21 residues. With V trimmed by 0 bases and J by 0 bases, 9 bases remained unmatched.

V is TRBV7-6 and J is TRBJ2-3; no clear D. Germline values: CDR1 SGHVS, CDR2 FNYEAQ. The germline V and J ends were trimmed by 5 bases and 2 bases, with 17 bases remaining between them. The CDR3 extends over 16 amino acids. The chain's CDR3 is CASSPRAASFTDTQYF. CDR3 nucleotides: TGTGCCAGCAGCCCACGCGCGGCCAGCTTCACAGATACGCAGTATTTT.

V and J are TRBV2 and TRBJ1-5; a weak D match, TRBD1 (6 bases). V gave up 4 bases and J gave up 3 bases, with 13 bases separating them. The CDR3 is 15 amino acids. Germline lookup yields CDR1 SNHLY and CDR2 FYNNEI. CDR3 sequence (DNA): TGTGCCAGCAGTGTCGCAGGGGAGTTCAATCAGCCCCAGCATTTT. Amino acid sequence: CASSVAGEFNQPQHF.

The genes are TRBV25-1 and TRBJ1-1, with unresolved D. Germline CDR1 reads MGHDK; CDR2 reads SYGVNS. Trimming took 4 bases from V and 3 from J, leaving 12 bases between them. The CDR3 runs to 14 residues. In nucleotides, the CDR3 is TGTGCCAGCAGTGGAGGTGTGTCGGACACTGAAGCTTTCTTT. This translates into CASSGGVSDTEAFF.

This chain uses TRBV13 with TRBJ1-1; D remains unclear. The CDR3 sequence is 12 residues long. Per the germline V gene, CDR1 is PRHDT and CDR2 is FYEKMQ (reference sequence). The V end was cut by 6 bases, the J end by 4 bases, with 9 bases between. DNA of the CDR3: TGTGCCAGCAGGCAAAAAGTCACTGAAGCTTTCTTT. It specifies CASRQKVTEAFF. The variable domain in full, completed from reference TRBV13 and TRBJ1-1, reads AAGVIQSPRHLIKEKRETATLKCYPIPRHDTVYWYQQGPGQDPQFLISFYEKMQSDKGSIPDRFSAQQFSDYHSELNMSSLELGDSALYFCASRQKVTEAFFGQGTRLTVV.

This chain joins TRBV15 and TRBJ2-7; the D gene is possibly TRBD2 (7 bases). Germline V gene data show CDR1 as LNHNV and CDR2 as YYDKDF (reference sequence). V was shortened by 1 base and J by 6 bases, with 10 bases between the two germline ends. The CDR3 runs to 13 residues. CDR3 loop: CATSRGGGPEQYF. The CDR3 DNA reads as TGTGCCACCAGCAGAGGGGGGGGCCCCGAGCAGTACTTC.

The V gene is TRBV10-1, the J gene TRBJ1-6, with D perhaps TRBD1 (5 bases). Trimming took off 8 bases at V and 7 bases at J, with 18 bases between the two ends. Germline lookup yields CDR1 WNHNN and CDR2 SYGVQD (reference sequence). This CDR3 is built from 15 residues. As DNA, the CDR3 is TGCGCCAGCTACCCGAGGGGATCGGGAAATTCACCCCTCCACTTT. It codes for CASYPRGSGNSPLHF.

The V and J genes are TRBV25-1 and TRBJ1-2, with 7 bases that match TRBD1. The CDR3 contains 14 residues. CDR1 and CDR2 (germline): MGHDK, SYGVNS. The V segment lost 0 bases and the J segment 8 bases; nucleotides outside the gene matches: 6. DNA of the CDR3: TGTGCCAGCAGTGAATATCAGACAGGGAGCGGCTACACCTTC. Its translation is CASSEYQTGSGYTF.

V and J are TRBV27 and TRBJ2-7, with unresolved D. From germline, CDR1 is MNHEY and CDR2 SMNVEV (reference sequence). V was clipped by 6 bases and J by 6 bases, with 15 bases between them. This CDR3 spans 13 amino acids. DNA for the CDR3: TGTGCCAGCAGCCCCCTCACCCCCGGCGAGCAGTACTTC. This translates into CASSPLTPGEQYF.

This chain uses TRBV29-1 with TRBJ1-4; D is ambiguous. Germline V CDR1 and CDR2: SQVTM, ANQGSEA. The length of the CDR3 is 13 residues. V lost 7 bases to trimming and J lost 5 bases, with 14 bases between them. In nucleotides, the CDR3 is TGCAGCGCCCTAGATTGGGCGAATGAAAAACTGTTTTTT. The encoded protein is CSALDWANEKLFF.

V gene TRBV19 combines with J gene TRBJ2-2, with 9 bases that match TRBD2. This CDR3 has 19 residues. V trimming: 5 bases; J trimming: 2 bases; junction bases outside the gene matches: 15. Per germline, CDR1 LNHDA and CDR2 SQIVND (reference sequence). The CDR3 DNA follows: TGTGCCAGTAGTCCCACATCCGGGCTAGCGGGGCTAAACACCGGGGAGCTGTTTTTT. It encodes CASSPTSGLAGLNTGELFF. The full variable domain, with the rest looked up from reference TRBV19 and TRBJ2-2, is DGGITQSPKYLFRKEGQNVTLSCEQNLNHDAMYWYRQDPGQGLRLIYYSQIVNDFQKGDIAEGYSVSREKKESFPLTVTSAQKNPTAFYLCASSPTSGLAGLNTGELFFGEGSRLTVL.

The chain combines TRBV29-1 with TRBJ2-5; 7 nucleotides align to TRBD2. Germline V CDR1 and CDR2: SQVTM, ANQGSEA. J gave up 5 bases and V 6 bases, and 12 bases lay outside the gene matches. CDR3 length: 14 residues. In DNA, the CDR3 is TGCAGCGTCCTCCGGGAGGTTGGAAGGGAGACCCAGTACTTC. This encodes CSVLREVGRETQYF. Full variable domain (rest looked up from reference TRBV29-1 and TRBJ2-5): SAVISQKPSRDICQRGTSLTIQCQVDSQVTMMFWYRQQPGQSLTLIATANQGSEATYESGFVIDKFPISRPNLTFSTLTVSNMSPEDSSIYLCSVLREVGRETQYFGPGTRLLVL.

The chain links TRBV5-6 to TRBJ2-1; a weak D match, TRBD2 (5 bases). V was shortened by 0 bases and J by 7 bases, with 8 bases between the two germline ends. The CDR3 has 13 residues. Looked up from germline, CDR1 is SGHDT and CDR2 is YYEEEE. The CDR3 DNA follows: TGTGCCAGCAGCTTGGGAGGGCTGAATGAGCAGTTCTTC. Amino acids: CASSLGGLNEQFF. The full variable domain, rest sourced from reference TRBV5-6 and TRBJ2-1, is DAGVTQSPTHLIKTRGQQVTLRCSPKSGHDTVSWYQQALGQGPQFIFQYYEEEERQRGNFPDRFSGHQFPNYSSELNVNALLLGDSALYLCASSLGGLNEQFFGPGTRLTVL.

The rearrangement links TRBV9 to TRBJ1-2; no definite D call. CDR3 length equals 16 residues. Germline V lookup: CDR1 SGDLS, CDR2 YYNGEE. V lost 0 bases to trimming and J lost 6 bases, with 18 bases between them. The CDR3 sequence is CASSVERREGADGYTF. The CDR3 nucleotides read TGTGCCAGCAGCGTAGAGAGGAGGGAGGGCGCAGATGGCTACACCTTC.